The present T cell receptor (beta chain) was sequenced within a study of CD8 T cells in Susac syndrome. Peripheral blood CD8+ and CD4+ T cells were profiled by TCR beta sequencing. The RNA, 0.5 to 1 ug, was put through reverse transcription using random hexamers. TCRdb recomputed calls from the immunoSEQ multiplex PCR reads with MiXCR, one row per CDR3 protein. The data show about 440,000 distinct CDR3 sequences, approximately 85% seen once. CDR3 length equals 15 residues. In germline, CDR1 is MDHEN, CDR2 SYDVKM. V was trimmed by 3 bases and J by 5 bases, leaving 14 bases between them. This chain links TRBV28 with TRBJ2-1; unclear D gene. The specimen was CD8+ T cells from PBMCs. The TCR originated in a human donor with multiple sclerosis. The CDR3 loop reads CASSFGLTENNEQFF. The CDR3, as DNA: TGTGCCAGCAGTTTTGGGCTGACTGAAAACAATGAGCAGTTCTTC.